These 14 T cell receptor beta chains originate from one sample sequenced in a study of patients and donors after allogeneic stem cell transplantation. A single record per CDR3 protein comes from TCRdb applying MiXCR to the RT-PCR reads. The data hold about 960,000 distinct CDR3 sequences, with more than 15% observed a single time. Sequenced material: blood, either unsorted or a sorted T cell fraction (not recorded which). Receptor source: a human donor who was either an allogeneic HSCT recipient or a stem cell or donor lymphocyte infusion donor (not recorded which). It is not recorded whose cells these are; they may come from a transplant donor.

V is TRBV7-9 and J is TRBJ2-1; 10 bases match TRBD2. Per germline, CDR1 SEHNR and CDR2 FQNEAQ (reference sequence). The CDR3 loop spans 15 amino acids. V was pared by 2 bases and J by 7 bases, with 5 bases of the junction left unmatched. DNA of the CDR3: TGTGCCAGCAGCTTACCTAGCGGGAGAGGGAATGAGCAGTTCTTC. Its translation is CASSLPSGRGNEQFF.

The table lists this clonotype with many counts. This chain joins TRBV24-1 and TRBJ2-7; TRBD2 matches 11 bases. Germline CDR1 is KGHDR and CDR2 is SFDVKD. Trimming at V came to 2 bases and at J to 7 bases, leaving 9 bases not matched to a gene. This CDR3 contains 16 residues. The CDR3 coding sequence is TGTGCCACCAGTGATTCGCGACTAGCGGGACCGCGGGAGCAGTACTTC. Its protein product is CATSDSRLAGPREQYF.

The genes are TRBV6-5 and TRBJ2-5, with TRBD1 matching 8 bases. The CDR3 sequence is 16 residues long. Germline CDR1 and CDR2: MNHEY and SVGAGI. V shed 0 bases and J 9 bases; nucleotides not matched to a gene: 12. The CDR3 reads CASSYSGTGGRGAQYF. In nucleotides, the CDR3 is TGTGCCAGCAGTTACTCCGGGACAGGCGGCCGTGGGGCCCAGTACTTC.

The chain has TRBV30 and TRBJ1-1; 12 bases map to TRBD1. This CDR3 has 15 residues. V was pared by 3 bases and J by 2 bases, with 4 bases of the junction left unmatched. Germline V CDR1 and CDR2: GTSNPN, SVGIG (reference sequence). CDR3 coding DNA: TGTGCCTGGAGCCGGGACAGGGGGCGAAACACTGAAGCTTTCTTT. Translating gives CAWSRDRGRNTEAFF.

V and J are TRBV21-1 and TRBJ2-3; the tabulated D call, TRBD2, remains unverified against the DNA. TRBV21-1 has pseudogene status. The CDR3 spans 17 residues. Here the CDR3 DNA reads TGTGCCAGCCGTATTGCAAGCGGGAGGGACGGCGCAGATACGCAGTATTTT. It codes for CASRIASGRDGADTQYF.

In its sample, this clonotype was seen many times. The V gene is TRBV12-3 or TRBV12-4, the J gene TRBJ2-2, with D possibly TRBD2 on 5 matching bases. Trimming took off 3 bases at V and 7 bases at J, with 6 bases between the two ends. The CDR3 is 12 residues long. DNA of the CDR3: TGTGCCAGCAGTTTCGGGAACGGGGAGCTGTTTTTT. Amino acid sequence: CASSFGNGELFF.

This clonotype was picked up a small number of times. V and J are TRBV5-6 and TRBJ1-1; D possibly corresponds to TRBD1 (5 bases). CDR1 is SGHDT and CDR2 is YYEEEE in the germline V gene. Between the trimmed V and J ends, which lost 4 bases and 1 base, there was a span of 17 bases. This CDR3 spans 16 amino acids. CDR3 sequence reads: CASSVAAAGRNTEAFF. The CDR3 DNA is TGTGCCAGCAGCGTGGCGGCGGCAGGGAGGAACACTGAAGCTTTCTTT.

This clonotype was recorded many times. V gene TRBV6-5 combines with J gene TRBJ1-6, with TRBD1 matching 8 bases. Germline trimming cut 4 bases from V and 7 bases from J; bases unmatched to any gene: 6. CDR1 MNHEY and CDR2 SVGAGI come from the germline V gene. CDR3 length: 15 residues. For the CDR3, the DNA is TGTGCCAGCAGTTTCACGACAGGGGTAAATTCACCCCTCCACTTT. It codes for CASSFTTGVNSPLHF.

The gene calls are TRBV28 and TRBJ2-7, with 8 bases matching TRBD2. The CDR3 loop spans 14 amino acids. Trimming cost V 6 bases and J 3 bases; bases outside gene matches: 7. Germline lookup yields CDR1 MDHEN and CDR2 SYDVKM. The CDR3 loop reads CASRGSGNFYEQYF. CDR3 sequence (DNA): TGTGCCAGCAGGGGTAGCGGGAACTTCTACGAGCAGTACTTC.

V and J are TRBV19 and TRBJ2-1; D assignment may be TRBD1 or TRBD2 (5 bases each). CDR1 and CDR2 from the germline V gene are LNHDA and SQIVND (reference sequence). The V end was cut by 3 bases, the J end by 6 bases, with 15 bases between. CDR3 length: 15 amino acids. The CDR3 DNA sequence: TGTGCCAGTAGTATGAGGGCAGGGTTAGGCAATGAGCAGTTCTTC. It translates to CASSMRAGLGNEQFF.

The CDR3 region has the DNA TGCAGTGCTAGAGCCACCCCCGGGGAGGGGGCCGGAAAACAAGAGACCCAGTACTTC. Residues: CSARATPGEGAGKQETQYF. The rearrangement uses TRBV20-1 and TRBJ2-5, with D possibly called TRBD1 or TRBD2 (7 bases each). Trimming removed 1 base from V and 2 bases from J, with 26 bases in between. CDR1 and CDR2 (germline): DFQATT, SNEGSKA (reference sequence). The CDR3 is 19 amino acids.

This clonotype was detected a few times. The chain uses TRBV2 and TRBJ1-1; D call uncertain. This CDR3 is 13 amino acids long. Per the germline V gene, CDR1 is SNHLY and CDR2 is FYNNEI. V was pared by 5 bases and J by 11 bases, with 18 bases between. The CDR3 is CASSIARGKVAFF. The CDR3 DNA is TGTGCCAGCAGTATCGCGAGAGGGAAGGTGGCTTTCTTT.

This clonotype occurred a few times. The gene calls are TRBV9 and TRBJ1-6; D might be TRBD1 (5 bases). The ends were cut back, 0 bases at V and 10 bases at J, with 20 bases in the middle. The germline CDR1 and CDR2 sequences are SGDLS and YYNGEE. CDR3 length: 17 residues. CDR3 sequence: CASSVGPRDLSGSPLHF. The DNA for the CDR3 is TGTGCCAGCAGCGTAGGCCCCAGGGATCTTTCGGGCTCACCCCTCCACTTT.

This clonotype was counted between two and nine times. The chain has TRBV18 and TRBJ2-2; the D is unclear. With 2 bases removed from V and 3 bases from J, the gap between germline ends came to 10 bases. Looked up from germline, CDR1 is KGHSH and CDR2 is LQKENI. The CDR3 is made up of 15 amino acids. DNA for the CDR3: TGTGCCAGCTCACCAGGGGAACTTTACACCGGGGAGCTGTTTTTT. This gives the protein CASSPGELYTGELFF. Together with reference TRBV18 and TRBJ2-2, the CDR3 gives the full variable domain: NAGVMQNPRHLVRRRGQEARLRCSPMKGHSHVYWYRQLPEEGLKFMVYLQKENIIDESGMPKERFSAEFPKEGPSILRIQQVVRGDSAAYFCASSPGELYTGELFFGEGSRLTVL.